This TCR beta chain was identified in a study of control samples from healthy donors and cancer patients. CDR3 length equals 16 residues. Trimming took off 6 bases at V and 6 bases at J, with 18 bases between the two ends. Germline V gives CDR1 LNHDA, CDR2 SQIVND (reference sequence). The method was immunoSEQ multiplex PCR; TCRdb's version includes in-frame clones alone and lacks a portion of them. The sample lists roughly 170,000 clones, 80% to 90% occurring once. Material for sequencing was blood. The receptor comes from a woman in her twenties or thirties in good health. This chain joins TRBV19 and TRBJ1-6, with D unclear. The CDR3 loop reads CASSEPFGEANSPLHF. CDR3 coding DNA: TGTGCCAGTAGCGAACCGTTTGGGGAGGCTAATTCACCCCTCCACTTT. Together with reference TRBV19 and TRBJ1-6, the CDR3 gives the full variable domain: DGGITQSPKYLFRKEGQNVTLSCEQNLNHDAMYWYRQDPGQGLRLIYYSQIVNDFQKGDIAEGYSVSREKKESFPLTVTSAQKNPTAFYLCASSEPFGEANSPLHFGNGTRLTVT.